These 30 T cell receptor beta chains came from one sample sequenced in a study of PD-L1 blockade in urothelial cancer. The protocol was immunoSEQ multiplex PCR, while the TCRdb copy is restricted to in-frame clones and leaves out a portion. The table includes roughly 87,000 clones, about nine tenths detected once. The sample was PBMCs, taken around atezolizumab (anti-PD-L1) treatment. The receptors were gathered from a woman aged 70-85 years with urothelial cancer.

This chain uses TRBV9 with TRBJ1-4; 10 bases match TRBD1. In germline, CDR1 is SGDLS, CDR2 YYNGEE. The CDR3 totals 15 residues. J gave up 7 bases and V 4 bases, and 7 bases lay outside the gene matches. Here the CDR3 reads CASSPGTGEGEKLFF. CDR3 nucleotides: TGTGCCAGCAGCCCTGGGACAGGGGAAGGTGAAAAACTGTTTTTT.

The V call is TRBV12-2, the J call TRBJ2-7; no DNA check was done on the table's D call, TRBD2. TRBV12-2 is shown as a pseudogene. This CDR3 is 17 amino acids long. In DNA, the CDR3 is TGTGCAAGTCGCTTAGCGTCCCAGACTAGCGGGATTTACGAGCAGTACTTC. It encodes CASRLASQTSGIYEQYF.

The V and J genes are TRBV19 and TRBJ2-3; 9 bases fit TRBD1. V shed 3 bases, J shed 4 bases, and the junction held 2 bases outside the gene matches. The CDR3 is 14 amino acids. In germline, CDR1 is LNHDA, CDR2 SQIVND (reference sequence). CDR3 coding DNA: TGTGCCAGTAGTATTGGGACAGGGCCAGATACGCAGTATTTT. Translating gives CASSIGTGPDTQYF.

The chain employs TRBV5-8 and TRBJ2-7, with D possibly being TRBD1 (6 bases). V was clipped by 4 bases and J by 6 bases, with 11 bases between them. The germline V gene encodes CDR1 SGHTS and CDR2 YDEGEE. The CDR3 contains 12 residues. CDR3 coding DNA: TGTGCCAGCAGCATTACAGGGCTCGAGCAGTACTTC. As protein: CASSITGLEQYF.

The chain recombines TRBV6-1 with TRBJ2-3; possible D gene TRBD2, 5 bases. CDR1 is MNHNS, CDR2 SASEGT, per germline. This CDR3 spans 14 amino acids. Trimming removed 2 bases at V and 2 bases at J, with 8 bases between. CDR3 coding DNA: TGTGCCAGCAGTGAAAAGCGGTTCACAGATACGCAGTATTTT. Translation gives CASSEKRFTDTQYF.

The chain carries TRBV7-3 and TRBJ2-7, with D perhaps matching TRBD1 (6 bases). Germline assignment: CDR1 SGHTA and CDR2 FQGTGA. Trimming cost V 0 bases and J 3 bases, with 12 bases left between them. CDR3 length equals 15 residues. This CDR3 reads CASSLTGATRYEQYF. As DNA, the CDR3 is TGTGCCAGCAGCTTAACGGGGGCTACGCGCTACGAGCAGTACTTC.

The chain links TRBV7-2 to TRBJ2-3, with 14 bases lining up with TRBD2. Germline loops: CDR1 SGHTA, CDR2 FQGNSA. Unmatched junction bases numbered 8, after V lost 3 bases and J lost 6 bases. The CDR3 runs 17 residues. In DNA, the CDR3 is TGTGCCAGCAGCTTCTCTTCGACTAGCGGGGGGGCCGATACGCAGTATTTT. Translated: CASSFSSTSGGADTQYF.

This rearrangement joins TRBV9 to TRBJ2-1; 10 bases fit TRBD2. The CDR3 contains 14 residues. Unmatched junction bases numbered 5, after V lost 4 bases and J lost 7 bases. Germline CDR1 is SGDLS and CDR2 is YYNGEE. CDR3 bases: TGTGCCAGCAGCCCGAGGACTAGCGGAAATGAGCAGTTCTTC. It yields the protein CASSPRTSGNEQFF. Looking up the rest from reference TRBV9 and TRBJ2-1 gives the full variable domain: DSGVTQTPKHLITATGQRVTLRCSPRSGDLSVYWYQQSLDQGLQFLIQYYNGEERAKGNILERFSAQQFPDLHSELNLSSLELGDSALYFCASSPRTSGNEQFFGPGTRLTVL.

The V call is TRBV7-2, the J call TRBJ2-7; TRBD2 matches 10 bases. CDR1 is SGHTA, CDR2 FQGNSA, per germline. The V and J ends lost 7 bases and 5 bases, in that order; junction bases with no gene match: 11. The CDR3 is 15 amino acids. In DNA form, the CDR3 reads TGTGCCAGCAAGAAGGGGAGCGGGAGGGCCAACGAGCAGTACTTC. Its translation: CASKKGSGRANEQYF.

CDR3 DNA sequence: TGTGCCAGCACCCCAAGTTTACAGGGAACTGGCTACACCTTC. Amino acids: CASTPSLQGTGYTF. This chain connects TRBV28 to TRBJ1-2, with D perhaps matching TRBD1 (6 bases). The germline V gene encodes CDR1 MDHEN and CDR2 SYDVKM. The CDR3 contains 14 residues. Trimming pared 7 bases from V and 7 bases from J, leaving 19 bases between.

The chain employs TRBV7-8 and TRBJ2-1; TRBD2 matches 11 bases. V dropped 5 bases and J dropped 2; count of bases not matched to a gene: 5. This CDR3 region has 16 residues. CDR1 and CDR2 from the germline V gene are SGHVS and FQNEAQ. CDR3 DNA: TGTGCCAGCAGCCAAGAACTAGCGGGAGCCTACAATGAGCAGTTCTTC. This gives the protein CASSQELAGAYNEQFF.

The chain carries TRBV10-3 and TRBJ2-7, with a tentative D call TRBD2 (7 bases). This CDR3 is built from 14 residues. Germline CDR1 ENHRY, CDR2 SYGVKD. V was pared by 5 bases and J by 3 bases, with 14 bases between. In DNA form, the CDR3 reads TGTGCCATCAGTACGGGGGGACAAAACTACGAGCAGTACTTC. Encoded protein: CAISTGGQNYEQYF.

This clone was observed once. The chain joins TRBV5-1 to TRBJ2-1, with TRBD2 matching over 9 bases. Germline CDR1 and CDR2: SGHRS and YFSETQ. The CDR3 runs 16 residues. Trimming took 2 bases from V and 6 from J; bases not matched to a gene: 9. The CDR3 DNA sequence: TGCGCCAGCAGCTTTCTTCCTAGCGGGATAAGCAATGAGCAGTTCTTC. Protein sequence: CASSFLPSGISNEQFF.

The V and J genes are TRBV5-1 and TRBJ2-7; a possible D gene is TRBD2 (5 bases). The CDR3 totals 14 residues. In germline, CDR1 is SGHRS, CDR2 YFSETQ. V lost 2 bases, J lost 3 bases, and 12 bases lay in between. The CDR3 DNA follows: TGCGCCAGCAGCTTCCGGGGAAAGAACTACGAGCAGTACTTC. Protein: CASSFRGKNYEQYF.

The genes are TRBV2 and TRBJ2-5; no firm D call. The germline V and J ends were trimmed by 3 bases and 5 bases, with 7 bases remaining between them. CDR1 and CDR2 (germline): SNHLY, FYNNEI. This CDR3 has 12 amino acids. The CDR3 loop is CASSDVRETQYF. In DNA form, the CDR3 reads TGTGCCAGCAGTGATGTCCGGGAGACCCAGTACTTC.

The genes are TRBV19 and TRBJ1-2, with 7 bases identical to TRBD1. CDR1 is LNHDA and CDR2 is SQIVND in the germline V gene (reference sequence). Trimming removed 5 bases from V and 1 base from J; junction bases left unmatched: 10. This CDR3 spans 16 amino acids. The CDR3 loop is CASSVRAGGFNYGYTF. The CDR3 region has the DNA TGTGCCAGTAGTGTTCGGGCAGGGGGTTTTAACTATGGCTACACCTTC.

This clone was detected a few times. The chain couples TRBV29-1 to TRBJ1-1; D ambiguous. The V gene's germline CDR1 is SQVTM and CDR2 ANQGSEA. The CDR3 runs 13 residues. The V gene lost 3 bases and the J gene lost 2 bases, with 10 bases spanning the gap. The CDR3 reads CSVERAFNTEAFF. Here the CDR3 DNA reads TGCAGCGTTGAGAGGGCATTCAACACTGAAGCTTTCTTT. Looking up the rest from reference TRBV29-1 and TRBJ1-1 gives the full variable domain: SAVISQKPSRDICQRGTSLTIQCQVDSQVTMMFWYRQQPGQSLTLIATANQGSEATYESGFVIDKFPISRPNLTFSTLTVSNMSPEDSSIYLCSVERAFNTEAFFGQGTRLTVV.

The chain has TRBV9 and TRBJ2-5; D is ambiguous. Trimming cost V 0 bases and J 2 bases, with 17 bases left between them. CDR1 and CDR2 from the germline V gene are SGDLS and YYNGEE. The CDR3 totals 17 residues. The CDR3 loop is CASSVGVGESAQETQYF. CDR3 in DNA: TGTGCCAGCAGCGTAGGAGTTGGAGAATCAGCACAAGAGACCCAGTACTTC.

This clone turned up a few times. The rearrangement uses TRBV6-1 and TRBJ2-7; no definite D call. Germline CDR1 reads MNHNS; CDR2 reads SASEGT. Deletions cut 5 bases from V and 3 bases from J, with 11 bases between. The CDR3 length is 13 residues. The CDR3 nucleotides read TGTGCCAGCAGTCTGTGGGCTGGCTACGAGCAGTACTTC. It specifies CASSLWAGYEQYF.

This CDR3 reads CASSGPLIRTYNEQFF. CDR3 bases: TGCGCCAGCAGCGGGCCCCTAATCCGGACCTACAATGAGCAGTTCTTC. The chain combines TRBV5-1 with TRBJ2-1; D is undetermined. CDR1 and CDR2 from the germline V gene are SGHRS and YFSETQ. V lost 4 bases and J lost 2, with 16 bases in between. The CDR3 runs 16 residues. The full variable domain, with the rest looked up from reference TRBV5-1 and TRBJ2-1, is KAGVTQTPRYLIKTRGQQVTLSCSPISGHRSVSWYQQTPGQGLQFLFEYFSETQRNKGNFPGRFSGRQFSNSRSEMNVSTLELGDSALYLCASSGPLIRTYNEQFFGPGTRLTVL.

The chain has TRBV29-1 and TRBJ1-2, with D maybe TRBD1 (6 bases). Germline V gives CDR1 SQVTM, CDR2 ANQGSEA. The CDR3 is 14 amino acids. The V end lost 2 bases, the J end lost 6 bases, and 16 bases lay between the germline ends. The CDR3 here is CSVESQGHVDGYTF. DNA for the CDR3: TGCAGCGTTGAAAGTCAGGGGCACGTAGATGGCTACACCTTC.

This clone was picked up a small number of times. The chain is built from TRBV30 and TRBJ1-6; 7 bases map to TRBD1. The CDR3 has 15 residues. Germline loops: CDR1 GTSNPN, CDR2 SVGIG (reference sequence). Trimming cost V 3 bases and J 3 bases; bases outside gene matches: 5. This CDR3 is CAWSRGTVYNSPLHF. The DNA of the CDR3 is TGTGCCTGGAGCCGCGGGACAGTCTATAATTCACCCCTCCACTTT.

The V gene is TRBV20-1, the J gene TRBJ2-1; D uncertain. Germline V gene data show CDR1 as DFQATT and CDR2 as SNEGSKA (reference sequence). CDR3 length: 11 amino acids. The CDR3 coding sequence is TGCAGAATGTCTTCCTACAATGAGCAGTTCTTC. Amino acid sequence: CRMSSYNEQFF.

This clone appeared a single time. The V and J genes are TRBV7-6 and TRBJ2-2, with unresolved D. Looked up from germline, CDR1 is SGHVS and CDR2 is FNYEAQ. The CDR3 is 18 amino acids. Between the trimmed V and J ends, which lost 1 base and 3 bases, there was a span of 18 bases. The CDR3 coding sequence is TGTGCCAGCAGCTTAGTCCCACAGTCCTTGGCCGACACCGGGGAGCTGTTTTTT. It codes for CASSLVPQSLADTGELFF.

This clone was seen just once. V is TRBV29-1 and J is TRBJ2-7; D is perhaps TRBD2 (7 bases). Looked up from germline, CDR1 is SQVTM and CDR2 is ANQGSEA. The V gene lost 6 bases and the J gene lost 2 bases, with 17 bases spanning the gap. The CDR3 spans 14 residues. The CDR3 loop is CSVAKGGSTYEQYF. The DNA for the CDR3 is TGCAGCGTCGCTAAGGGGGGGTCCACCTACGAGCAGTACTTC.

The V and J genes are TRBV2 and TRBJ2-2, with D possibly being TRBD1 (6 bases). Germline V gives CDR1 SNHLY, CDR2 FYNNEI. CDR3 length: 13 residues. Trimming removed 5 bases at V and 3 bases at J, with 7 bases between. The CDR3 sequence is CASSRQDTGELFF. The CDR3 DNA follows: TGTGCCAGCAGTAGACAGGACACCGGGGAGCTGTTTTTT.

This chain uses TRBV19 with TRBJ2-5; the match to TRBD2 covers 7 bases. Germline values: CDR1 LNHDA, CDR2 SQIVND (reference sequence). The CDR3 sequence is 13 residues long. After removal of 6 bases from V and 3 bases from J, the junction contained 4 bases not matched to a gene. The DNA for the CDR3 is TGTGCCAGTAGCCAGCTAGCGGAAGAGACCCAGTACTTC. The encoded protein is CASSQLAEETQYF.

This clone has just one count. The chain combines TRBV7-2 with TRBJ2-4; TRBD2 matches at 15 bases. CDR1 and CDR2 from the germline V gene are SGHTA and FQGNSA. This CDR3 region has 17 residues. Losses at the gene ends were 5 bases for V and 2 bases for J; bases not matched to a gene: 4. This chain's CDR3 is CASSIGTSGGPKNIQYF. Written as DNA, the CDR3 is TGTGCCAGCAGCATAGGGACTAGCGGGGGGCCCAAAAACATTCAGTACTTC. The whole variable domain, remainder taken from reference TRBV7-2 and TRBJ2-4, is GAGVSQSPSNKVTEKGKDVELRCDPISGHTALYWYRQSLGQGLEFLIYFQGNSAPDKSGLPSDRFSAERTGGSVSTLTIQRTQQEDSAVYLCASSIGTSGGPKNIQYFGAGTRLSVL.

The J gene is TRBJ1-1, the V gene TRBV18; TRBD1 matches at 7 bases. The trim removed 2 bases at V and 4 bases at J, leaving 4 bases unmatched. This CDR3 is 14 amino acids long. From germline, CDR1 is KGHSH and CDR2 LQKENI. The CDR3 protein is CASSPISGGTEAFF. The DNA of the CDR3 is TGTGCCAGCTCACCAATATCAGGGGGCACTGAAGCTTTCTTT. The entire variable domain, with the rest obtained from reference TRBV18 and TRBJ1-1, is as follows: NAGVMQNPRHLVRRRGQEARLRCSPMKGHSHVYWYRQLPEEGLKFMVYLQKENIIDESGMPKERFSAEFPKEGPSILRIQQVVRGDSAAYFCASSPISGGTEAFFGQGTRLTVV.

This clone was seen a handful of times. In DNA, the CDR3 is TGTGCCAGCAGTACTAGCGGGGGCACGTACGAGCAGTACTTC. This encodes CASSTSGGTYEQYF. J is TRBJ2-7 and V is TRBV7-2, with TRBD2 identical over 11 bases. The V gene's germline CDR1 is SGHTA and CDR2 FQGNSA. There are 14 residues in the CDR3. J gave up 4 bases and V 6 bases, and 5 bases lay outside the gene matches.